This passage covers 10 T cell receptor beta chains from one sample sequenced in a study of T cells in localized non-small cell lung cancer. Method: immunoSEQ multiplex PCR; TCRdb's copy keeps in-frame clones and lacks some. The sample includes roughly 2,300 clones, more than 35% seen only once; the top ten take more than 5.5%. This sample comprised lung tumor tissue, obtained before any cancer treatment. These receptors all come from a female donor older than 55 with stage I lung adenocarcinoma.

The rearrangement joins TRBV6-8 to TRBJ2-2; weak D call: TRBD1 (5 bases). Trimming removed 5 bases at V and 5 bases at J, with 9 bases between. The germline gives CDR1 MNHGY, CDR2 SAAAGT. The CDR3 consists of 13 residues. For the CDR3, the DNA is TGTGCCAGCAGTCAAGCAGGGACCGGGGAGCTGTTTTTT. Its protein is CASSQAGTGELFF.

For the CDR3, the DNA is TGTGCCAGCAGCTTGTCCTTGGCAACCTCCTACAATGAGCAGTTCTTC. Its protein product is CASSLSLATSYNEQFF. V gene TRBV11-3 combines with J gene TRBJ2-1, with D unclear. The ends were cut back, 3 bases at V and 0 bases at J, with 12 bases in the middle. CDR3 length: 16 amino acids. Germline V CDR1 and CDR2: SGHNT, YENEEA. Variable domain in full (rest from reference TRBV11-3 and TRBJ2-1): EAGVVQSPRYKIIEKKQPVAFWCNPISGHNTLYWYLQNLGQGPELLIRYENEEAVDDSQLPKDRFSAERLKGVDSTLKIQPAELGDSAVYLCASSLSLATSYNEQFFGPGTRLTVL.

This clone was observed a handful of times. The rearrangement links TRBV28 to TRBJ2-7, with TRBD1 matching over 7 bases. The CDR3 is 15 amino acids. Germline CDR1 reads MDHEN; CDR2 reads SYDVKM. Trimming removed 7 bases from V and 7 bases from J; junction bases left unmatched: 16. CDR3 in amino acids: CASTNNRGRSKEQYF. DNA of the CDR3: TGTGCCAGCACAAATAACAGGGGACGCAGCAAGGAGCAGTACTTC.

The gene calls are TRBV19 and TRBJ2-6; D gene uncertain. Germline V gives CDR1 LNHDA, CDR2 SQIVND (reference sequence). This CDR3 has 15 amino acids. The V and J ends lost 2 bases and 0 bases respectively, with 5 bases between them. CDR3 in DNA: TGTGCCAGTAGTATAACAGACTCTGGGGCCAACGTCCTGACTTTC. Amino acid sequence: CASSITDSGANVLTF. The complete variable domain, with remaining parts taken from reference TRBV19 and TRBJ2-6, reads DGGITQSPKYLFRKEGQNVTLSCEQNLNHDAMYWYRQDPGQGLRLIYYSQIVNDFQKGDIAEGYSVSREKKESFPLTVTSAQKNPTAFYLCASSITDSGANVLTFGAGSRLTVL.

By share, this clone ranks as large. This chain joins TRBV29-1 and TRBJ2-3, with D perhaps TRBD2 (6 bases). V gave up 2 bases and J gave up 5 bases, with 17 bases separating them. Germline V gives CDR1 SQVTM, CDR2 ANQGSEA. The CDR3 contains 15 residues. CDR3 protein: CSVEITGVEGDTQYF. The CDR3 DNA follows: TGCAGCGTTGAAATTACGGGGGTAGAGGGAGATACGCAGTATTTT.

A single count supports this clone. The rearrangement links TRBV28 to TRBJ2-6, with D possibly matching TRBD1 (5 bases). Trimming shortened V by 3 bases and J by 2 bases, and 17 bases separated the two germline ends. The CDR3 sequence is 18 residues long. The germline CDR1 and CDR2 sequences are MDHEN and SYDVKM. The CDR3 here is CASSFPPGRSPGANVLTF. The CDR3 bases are TGTGCCAGCAGTTTCCCCCCAGGGCGTAGTCCTGGGGCCAACGTCCTGACTTTC.

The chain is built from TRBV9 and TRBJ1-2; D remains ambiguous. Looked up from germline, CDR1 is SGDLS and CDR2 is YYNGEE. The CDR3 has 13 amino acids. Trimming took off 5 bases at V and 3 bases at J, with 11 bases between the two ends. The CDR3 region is CASRLHGDYGYTF. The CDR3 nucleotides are TGTGCCAGCAGGTTACACGGAGACTATGGCTACACCTTC.

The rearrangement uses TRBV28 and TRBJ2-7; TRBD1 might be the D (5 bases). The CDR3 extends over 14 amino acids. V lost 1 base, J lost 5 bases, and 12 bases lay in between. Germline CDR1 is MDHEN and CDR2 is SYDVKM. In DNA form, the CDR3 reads TGTGCCAGCAGTTTATCAAGCAGGGTCAACGAGCAGTACTTC. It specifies CASSLSSRVNEQYF.

CDR3: CASSLTARSGEQYF. CDR3 DNA: TGTGCCAGCAGCCTTACTGCCCGTTCGGGCGAGCAGTACTTC. This sequence joins TRBV14 and TRBJ2-7, with D hard to call. The CDR3 length is 14 residues. CDR1 and CDR2 from the germline V gene are SGHDN and FVKESK. Deletions cut 4 bases from V and 6 bases from J, with 16 bases between.

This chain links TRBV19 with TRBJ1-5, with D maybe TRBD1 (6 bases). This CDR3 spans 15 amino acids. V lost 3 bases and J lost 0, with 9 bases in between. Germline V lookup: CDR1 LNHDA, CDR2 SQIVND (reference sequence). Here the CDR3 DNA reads TGTGCCAGTAGTATCCAGGGGTATAGCAATCAGCCCCAGCATTTT. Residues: CASSIQGYSNQPQHF.